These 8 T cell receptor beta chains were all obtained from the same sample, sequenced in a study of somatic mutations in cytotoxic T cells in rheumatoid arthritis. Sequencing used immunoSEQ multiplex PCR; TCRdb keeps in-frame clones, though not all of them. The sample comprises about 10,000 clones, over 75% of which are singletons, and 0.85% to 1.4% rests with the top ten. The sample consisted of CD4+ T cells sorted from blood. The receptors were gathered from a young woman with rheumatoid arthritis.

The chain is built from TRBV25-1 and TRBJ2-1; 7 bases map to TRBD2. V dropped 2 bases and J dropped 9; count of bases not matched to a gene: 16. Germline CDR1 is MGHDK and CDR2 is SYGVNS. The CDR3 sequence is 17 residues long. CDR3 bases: TGTGCCAGCAGTGAAGGGAGGGAGGGACTTTATGTTGGTGAGCAGTTCTTC. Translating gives CASSEGREGLYVGEQFF.

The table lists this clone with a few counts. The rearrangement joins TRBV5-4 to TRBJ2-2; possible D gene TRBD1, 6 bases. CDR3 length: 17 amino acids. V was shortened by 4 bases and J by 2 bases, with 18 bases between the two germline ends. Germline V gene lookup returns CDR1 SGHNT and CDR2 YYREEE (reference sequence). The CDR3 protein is CASSRIGLGANTGELFF. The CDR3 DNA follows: TGTGCCAGCAGCCGCATTGGTTTGGGGGCTAACACCGGGGAGCTGTTTTTT.

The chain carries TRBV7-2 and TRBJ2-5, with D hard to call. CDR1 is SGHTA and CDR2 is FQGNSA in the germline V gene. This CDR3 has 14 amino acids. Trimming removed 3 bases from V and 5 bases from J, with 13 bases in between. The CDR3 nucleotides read TGTGCCAGCAGCTTGGTCCTGTGGGCCGAGACCCAGTACTTC. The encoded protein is CASSLVLWAETQYF.

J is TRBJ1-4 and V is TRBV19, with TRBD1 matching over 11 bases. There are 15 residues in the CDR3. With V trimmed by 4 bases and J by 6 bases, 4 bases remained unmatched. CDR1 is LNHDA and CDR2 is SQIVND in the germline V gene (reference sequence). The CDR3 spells CASSTLDRGHEKLFF. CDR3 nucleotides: TGTGCCAGTAGTACCCTGGACAGGGGGCATGAAAAACTGTTTTTT.

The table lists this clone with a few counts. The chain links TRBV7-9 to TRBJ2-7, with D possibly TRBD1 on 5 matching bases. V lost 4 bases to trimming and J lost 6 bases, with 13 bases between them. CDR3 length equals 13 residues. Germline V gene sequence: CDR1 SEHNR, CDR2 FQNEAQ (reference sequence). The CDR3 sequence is CASSWIGVGEQYF. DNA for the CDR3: TGTGCCAGCAGCTGGATAGGGGTGGGCGAGCAGTACTTC.

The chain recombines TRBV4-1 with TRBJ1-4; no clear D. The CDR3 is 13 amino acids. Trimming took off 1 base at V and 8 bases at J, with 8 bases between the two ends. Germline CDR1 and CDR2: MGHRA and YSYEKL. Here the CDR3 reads CASSQARAEKLFF. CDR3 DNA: TGCGCCAGCAGCCAAGCACGTGCGGAAAAACTGTTTTTT.

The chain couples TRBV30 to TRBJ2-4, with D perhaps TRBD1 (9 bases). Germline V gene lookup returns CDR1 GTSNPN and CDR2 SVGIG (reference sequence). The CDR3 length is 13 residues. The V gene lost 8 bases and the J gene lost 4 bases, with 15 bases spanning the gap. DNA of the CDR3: TGTGCCCGGGGGGGGACAGGGAAAAACATTCAGTACTTC. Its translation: CARGGTGKNIQYF.

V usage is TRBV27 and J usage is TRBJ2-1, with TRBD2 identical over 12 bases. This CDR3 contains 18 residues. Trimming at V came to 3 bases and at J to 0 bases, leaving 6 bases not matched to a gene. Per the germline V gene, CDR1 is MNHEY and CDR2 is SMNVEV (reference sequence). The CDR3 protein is CASSFGLAGKSSYNEQFF. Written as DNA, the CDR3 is TGTGCCAGCAGTTTTGGACTAGCGGGGAAGAGCTCCTACAATGAGCAGTTCTTC.